Below are 32 T cell receptor beta chains sequenced from a single sample in a study of CD4+ T cells in melanoma. Sequencing was performed with immunoSEQ multiplex PCR; in TCRdb, only in-frame clones are kept and a portion is missing. The data contain 18,000 or so clones, about 85% of them singletons. The sequencing input was cells from a culture (not recorded whether cultured in vitro). The receptors were gathered from a human donor with melanoma.

The rearrangement links TRBV7-3 to TRBJ2-3; 9 positions match TRBD2. The V and J ends lost 4 bases and 1 base, in that order; junction bases with no gene match: 6. This CDR3 contains 16 residues. Germline V CDR1 and CDR2: SGHTA, FQGTGA. DNA for the CDR3: TGTGCCAGCAGCTCCCGGACTAGCGCTCGCACAGATACGCAGTATTTT. Its translation: CASSSRTSARTDTQYF.

V usage is TRBV6-5 and J usage is TRBJ2-7, with TRBD1 as a possible D gene (5 bases). Germline values: CDR1 MNHEY, CDR2 SVGAGI. The germline V and J ends were trimmed by 4 bases and 2 bases, with 18 bases remaining between them. The CDR3 consists of 16 residues. The CDR3 spells CASSSPVGKGTYEQYF. In DNA, the CDR3 is TGTGCCAGCAGTTCCCCCGTCGGAAAGGGGACCTACGAGCAGTACTTC.

The chain links TRBV19 to TRBJ2-3; the D gene could be TRBD1 or TRBD2 (6 bases each). Germline loops: CDR1 LNHDA, CDR2 SQIVND (reference sequence). This CDR3 contains 15 residues. Trimming took 3 bases from V and 2 from J, leaving 12 bases between them. The CDR3 loop reads CASSIGGRDTDTQYF. The CDR3 nucleotides read TGTGCCAGTAGTATCGGGGGCAGAGACACAGATACGCAGTATTTT.

This sequence joins TRBV12-5 and TRBJ2-7; D may be TRBD2 (5 bases). In germline, CDR1 is LGHNT, CDR2 FRNRAP. This CDR3 is built from 13 residues. V gave up 6 bases and J gave up 3 bases, with 12 bases separating them. The chain's CDR3 is CASGPYGSYEQYF. Written as DNA, the CDR3 is TGTGCTAGTGGCCCTTATGGGAGCTACGAGCAGTACTTC.

The rearrangement links TRBV6-4 to TRBJ2-7; D is perhaps TRBD1 or TRBD2 (6 bases each). The CDR3 is 17 amino acids. Trimming took 6 bases from V and 5 from J, leaving 26 bases between them. The germline V gene encodes CDR1 MRHNA and CDR2 SNTAGT. In DNA, the CDR3 is TGTGCCAGCAGGGAGGGGGGATCACTCTCTAGTGGGGACGAGCAGTACTTC. Protein product: CASREGGSLSSGDEQYF.

The chain employs TRBV11-2 and TRBJ1-5, with D unclear. Between the trimmed V and J ends, which lost 10 bases and 5 bases, there was a span of 12 bases. Germline lookup yields CDR1 SGHAT and CDR2 FQNNGV. This CDR3 is built from 12 residues. In DNA form, the CDR3 reads TGTGCCAACCAGGCGGTGGATCAGCCCCAGCATTTT. Translation: CANQAVDQPQHF.

The V and J genes are TRBV2 and TRBJ1-5; D remains ambiguous. Germline values: CDR1 SNHLY, CDR2 FYNNEI. V was trimmed by 1 base and J by 4 bases, leaving 11 bases between them. This CDR3 contains 15 residues. The CDR3 region has the DNA TGTGCCAGCAGTGAAGTGGGGTTAGCAAATCAGCCCCAGCATTTT. Translating it yields CASSEVGLANQPQHF.

The chain employs TRBV12-5 and TRBJ2-2; 8 positions agree with TRBD1. J was trimmed by 7 bases and V by 2 bases; bases with no gene match: 6. The V gene's germline CDR1 is LGHNT and CDR2 FRNRAP. This CDR3 spans 15 amino acids. CDR3 DNA sequence: TGTGCTAGTGGTTTGATGACAGGGGTTGTCGGGGAGCTGTTTTTT. Translation: CASGLMTGVVGELFF.

The gene calls are TRBV4-2 and TRBJ1-2; D is undetermined. CDR3 length: 15 residues. The germline V gene has CDR1 LGHNA and CDR2 YNFKEQ. Trimming stripped 1 base from V and 3 bases from J, with 12 bases between. Here the CDR3 DNA reads TGTGCCAGCAGCCAAGCACTTCGGCTGGACTATGGCTACACCTTC. Translating it yields CASSQALRLDYGYTF.

The rearrangement joins TRBV9 to TRBJ2-2, with TRBD2 as a possible D gene (7 bases). Germline CDR1 is SGDLS and CDR2 is YYNGEE. Trimming removed 0 bases at V and 1 base at J, with 19 bases between. The CDR3 spans 19 residues. The CDR3 DNA reads TGTGCCAGCAGCGTAGTACCTCTTTCGGGGGGCCAGAACACCGGGGAGCTGTTTTTT. It specifies CASSVVPLSGGQNTGELFF.

V is TRBV11-2 and J is TRBJ1-5; no clear D gene. Germline-derived CDR1 and CDR2 are SGHAT and FQNNGV. Between the trimmed V and J ends, which lost 5 bases and 0 bases, there was a span of 5 bases. The CDR3 runs to 13 residues. The CDR3: CASSTYSNQPQHF. The DNA of the CDR3 is TGTGCCAGCAGCACATATAGCAATCAGCCCCAGCATTTT.

The chain uses TRBV9 and TRBJ2-7, with D tentatively TRBD2 (6 bases). This CDR3 contains 14 residues. V gave up 2 bases and J gave up 4 bases, with 13 bases separating them. Germline assignment: CDR1 SGDLS and CDR2 YYNGEE. The CDR3 is CASSVGTQEYEQYF. CDR3 DNA sequence: TGTGCCAGCAGCGTGGGGACTCAAGAGTACGAGCAGTACTTC.

The V and J genes are TRBV5-5 and TRBJ2-5, with a tentative D call TRBD2 (6 bases). The CDR3 runs 13 residues. Germline-derived CDR1 and CDR2 are SGHKS and YYEKEE (reference sequence). Trimming removed 0 bases at V and 5 bases at J, with 8 bases between. The DNA for the CDR3 is TGTGCCAGCAGCTTGGGAGGGAGGGAGACCCAGTACTTC. This sequence encodes CASSLGGRETQYF.

The genes are TRBV5-1 and TRBJ2-5; the match to TRBD1 covers 8 bases. In germline, CDR1 is SGHRS, CDR2 YFSETQ. The CDR3 sequence is 15 residues long. The junction had 4 bases not matched to a gene; V was cut back by 0 bases and J by 3 bases. The CDR3 nucleotides read TGCGCCAGCAGCTTGGTGGGGACAGGTGAAGAGACCCAGTACTTC. It yields the protein CASSLVGTGEETQYF.

The CDR3 coding sequence is TGCGCCAGCAGCCTGGGGGGATCAATTACGCAGTATTTT. Translated: CASSLGGSITQYF. The chain links TRBV4-1 to TRBJ2-3, with D possibly TRBD2 on 6 matching bases. Germline V lookup: CDR1 MGHRA, CDR2 YSYEKL. V was trimmed by 4 bases and J by 8 bases, leaving 13 bases between them. The CDR3 has 13 amino acids.

J is TRBJ2-5 and V is TRBV2; a possible D gene is TRBD2 (6 bases). Germline loops: CDR1 SNHLY, CDR2 FYNNEI. This CDR3 contains 14 residues. V was shortened by 6 bases and J by 4 bases, with 15 bases between the two germline ends. CDR3 protein: CASSPISGPETQYF. The CDR3, as DNA: TGTGCCAGCAGCCCAATTAGCGGCCCAGAGACCCAGTACTTC. The full variable domain, its missing parts supplied by reference TRBV2 and TRBJ2-5, is EPEVTQTPSHQVTQMGQEVILRCVPISNHLYFYWYRQILGQKVEFLVSFYNNEISEKSEIFDDQFSVERPDGSNFTLKIRSTKLEDSAMYFCASSPISGPETQYFGPGTRLLVL.

The chain links TRBV7-9 to TRBJ2-5, with 7 bases fitting TRBD1. The CDR3 loop spans 15 amino acids. The V and J ends lost 5 bases and 2 bases, in that order; junction bases with no gene match: 8. The germline CDR1 and CDR2 sequences are SEHNR and FQNEAQ (reference sequence). The CDR3 DNA is TGTGCCAGCAGCCCTGGGGACAGTTTTCAAGAGACCCAGTACTTC. Translating it yields CASSPGDSFQETQYF.

V and J are TRBV5-1 and TRBJ2-2; TRBD1 matches 9 bases. J lost 5 bases, V lost 4 bases, and 9 bases had no gene match. The CDR3 covers 16 residues. Germline V CDR1 and CDR2: SGHRS, YFSETQ. The CDR3: CASSANRGRRTGELFF. The CDR3 nucleotides read TGCGCCAGCAGCGCCAACAGGGGGCGAAGAACCGGGGAGCTGTTTTTT.

The rearrangement uses TRBV5-1 and TRBJ1-4; TRBD1 agrees at 9 bases. With 0 bases clipped from V and 7 bases from J, the junction kept 4 bases outside the gene matches. The CDR3 runs 15 residues. Germline V CDR1 and CDR2: SGHRS, YFSETQ. In DNA form, the CDR3 reads TGCGCCAGCAGCTTGGCCGGGACAGGGTTTGAAAAACTGTTTTTT. It codes for CASSLAGTGFEKLFF. The variable domain in full, with the rest retrieved from reference TRBV5-1 and TRBJ1-4, is KAGVTQTPRYLIKTRGQQVTLSCSPISGHRSVSWYQQTPGQGLQFLFEYFSETQRNKGNFPGRFSGRQFSNSRSEMNVSTLELGDSALYLCASSLAGTGFEKLFFGSGTQLSVL.

The chain carries TRBV4-1 and TRBJ2-2, with 9 positions matching TRBD2. V dropped 1 base and J dropped 0; count of bases not matched to a gene: 3. This CDR3 has 17 residues. Germline V gene sequence: CDR1 MGHRA, CDR2 YSYEKL. CDR3 in amino acids: CASSQVVAGANTGELFF. For the CDR3, the DNA is TGCGCCAGCAGCCAAGTAGTAGCGGGGGCGAACACCGGGGAGCTGTTTTTT.

The chain has TRBV7-8 and TRBJ2-1, with 7 bases matching TRBD2. The CDR3 covers 16 residues. Germline trimming cut 6 bases from V and 5 bases from J; bases unmatched to any gene: 13. Germline lookup yields CDR1 SGHVS and CDR2 FQNEAQ. CDR3 protein: CASRTISGVRDNEQFF. The CDR3 region has the DNA TGTGCCAGCAGGACTATCAGCGGGGTGAGGGACAATGAGCAGTTCTTC.

The rearrangement joins TRBV7-8 to TRBJ2-4, with TRBD2 matching over 7 bases. The CDR3 covers 14 residues. Trimming at V came to 3 bases and at J to 3 bases, leaving 2 bases not matched to a gene. The germline gives CDR1 SGHVS, CDR2 FQNEAQ. The CDR3 is CASSFGGGKNIQYF. DNA for the CDR3: TGTGCCAGCAGCTTTGGGGGGGGCAAAAACATTCAGTACTTC. Complete variable domain (other parts from reference TRBV7-8 and TRBJ2-4): GAGVSQSPRYKVAKRGQDVALRCDPISGHVSLFWYQQALGQGPEFLTYFQNEAQLDKSGLPSDRFFAERPEGSVSTLKIQRTQQEDSAVYLCASSFGGGKNIQYFGAGTRLSVL.

This chain connects TRBV5-1 to TRBJ2-1, with D tentatively TRBD2 (5 bases). Trimming took 2 bases from V and 7 from J, leaving 16 bases between them. The CDR3 is made up of 15 amino acids. Germline V gene data show CDR1 as SGHRS and CDR2 as YFSETQ. CDR3 DNA: TGCGCCAGCAGCTTCGGTGGCCTAGCAGGAAATGAGCAGTTCTTC. Translated, it gives CASSFGGLAGNEQFF.

The rearrangement uses TRBV5-1 and TRBJ2-3; TRBD2 aligns across 14 bases. The CDR3 covers 17 residues. Trimming took 3 bases from V and 1 from J; bases not matched to a gene: 4. Per the germline V gene, CDR1 is SGHRS and CDR2 is YFSETQ. The CDR3 here is CASSSTSGGAGTDTQYF. CDR3 in DNA: TGCGCCAGCAGCTCGACTAGCGGGGGGGCCGGCACAGATACGCAGTATTTT.

The chain employs TRBV6-4 and TRBJ1-1, with TRBD1 matching 7 bases. The germline CDR1 and CDR2 sequences are MRHNA and SNTAGT. The CDR3 runs 15 residues. V shed 6 bases and J 0 bases; nucleotides not matched to a gene: 7. CDR3 in DNA: TGTGCCAGCAGAAGAACAGGGGCTCTGAACACTGAAGCTTTCTTT. It specifies CASRRTGALNTEAFF.

CDR3 in amino acids: CASSEYSQETQYF. CDR3 nucleotides: TGTGCCAGCAGTGAATATTCTCAAGAGACCCAGTACTTC. The rearrangement uses TRBV25-1 and TRBJ2-5; D is unclear. The CDR3 covers 13 residues. Trimming pared 0 bases from V and 2 bases from J, leaving 4 bases between. CDR1 and CDR2 from the germline V gene are MGHDK and SYGVNS.

This clone was recorded once. The chain has TRBV5-1 and TRBJ2-7, with D unclear. Between the trimmed V and J ends, which lost 4 bases and 5 bases, there was a span of 7 bases. Germline V gives CDR1 SGHRS, CDR2 YFSETQ. This CDR3 has 11 residues. The CDR3: CASSPGDEQYF. The CDR3 DNA is TGCGCCAGCAGCCCTGGGGACGAGCAGTACTTC.

V usage is TRBV7-6 and J usage is TRBJ1-1; D is undetermined. In germline, CDR1 is SGHVS, CDR2 FNYEAQ. This CDR3 spans 13 amino acids. The V and J ends lost 5 bases and 10 bases respectively, with 17 bases between them. The CDR3 nucleotides are TGTGCCAGCAGCCGAACTCCTGGGAGCGGAGCTTTCTTT. Translated, it gives CASSRTPGSGAFF.

This clone came up a few times. V usage is TRBV27 and J usage is TRBJ1-1, with 8 bases fitting TRBD1. With 5 bases clipped from V and 1 base from J, the junction kept 12 bases outside the gene matches. Germline CDR1 MNHEY, CDR2 SMNVEV (reference sequence). CDR3 length equals 17 residues. The CDR3 loop is CASSPRTGRIANTEAFF. The CDR3 DNA reads as TGTGCCAGCAGTCCCAGGACAGGGCGGATCGCGAACACTGAAGCTTTCTTT.

V gene TRBV6-4 combines with J gene TRBJ1-1; D unclear. The CDR3 runs 13 residues. The germline V and J ends were trimmed by 4 bases and 1 base, with 7 bases remaining between them. The germline gives CDR1 MRHNA, CDR2 SNTAGT. CDR3 residues: CASSVNWNTEAFF. The DNA for the CDR3 is TGTGCCAGCAGTGTAAACTGGAACACTGAAGCTTTCTTT.

The chain links TRBV5-6 to TRBJ1-2; D possibly corresponds to TRBD1 (5 bases). This CDR3 has 14 amino acids. The V end was cut by 10 bases, the J end by 4 bases, with 20 bases between. The germline V gene encodes CDR1 SGHDT and CDR2 YYEEEE. The CDR3 is CAGGRGGVPYGYTF. CDR3 bases: TGTGCCGGGGGAAGGGGAGGCGTCCCCTATGGCTACACCTTC. The full variable domain, with the rest looked up from reference TRBV5-6 and TRBJ1-2, is DAGVTQSPTHLIKTRGQQVTLRCSPKSGHDTVSWYQQALGQGPQFIFQYYEEEERQRGNFPDRFSGHQFPNYSSELNVNALLLGDSALYLCAGGRGGVPYGYTFGSGTRLTVV.

This clone was detected only a few times. This rearrangement joins TRBV6-1 to TRBJ2-5, with D possibly being TRBD2 (5 bases). Deletions cut 2 bases from V and 6 bases from J, with 10 bases between. The CDR3 contains 13 residues. Germline V gene data show CDR1 as MNHNS and CDR2 as SASEGT. CDR3 in amino acids: CASSETSRQTQYF. CDR3 sequence (DNA): TGTGCCAGCAGTGAAACTAGTCGTCAGACCCAGTACTTC.